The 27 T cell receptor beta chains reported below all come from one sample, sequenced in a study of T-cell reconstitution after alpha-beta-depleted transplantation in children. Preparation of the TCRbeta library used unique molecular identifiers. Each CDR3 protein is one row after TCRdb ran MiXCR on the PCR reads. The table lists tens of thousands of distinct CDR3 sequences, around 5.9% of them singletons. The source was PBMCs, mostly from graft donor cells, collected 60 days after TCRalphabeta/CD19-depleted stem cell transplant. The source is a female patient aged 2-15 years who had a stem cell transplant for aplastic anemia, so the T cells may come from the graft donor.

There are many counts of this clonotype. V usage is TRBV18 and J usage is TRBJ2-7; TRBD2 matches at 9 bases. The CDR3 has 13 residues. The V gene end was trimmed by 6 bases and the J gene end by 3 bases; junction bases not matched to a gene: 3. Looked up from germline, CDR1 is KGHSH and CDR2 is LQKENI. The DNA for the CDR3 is TGTGCCAGCTCTTATAGCGGGAGCTACGAGCAGTACTTC. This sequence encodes CASSYSGSYEQYF.

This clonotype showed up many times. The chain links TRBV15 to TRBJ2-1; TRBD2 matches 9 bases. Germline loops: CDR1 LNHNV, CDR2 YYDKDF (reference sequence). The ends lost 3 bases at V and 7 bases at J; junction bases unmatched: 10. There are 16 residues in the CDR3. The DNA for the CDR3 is TGTGCCACCAGCAGTCGCTTAGCGGGAGTGAGGAATGAGCAGTTCTTC. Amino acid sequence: CATSSRLAGVRNEQFF.

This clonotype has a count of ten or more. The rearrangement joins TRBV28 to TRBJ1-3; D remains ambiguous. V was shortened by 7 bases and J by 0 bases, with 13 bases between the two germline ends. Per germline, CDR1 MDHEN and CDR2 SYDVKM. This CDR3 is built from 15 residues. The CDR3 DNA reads TGTGCCAGCATTAGGCAAGGGAACTCTGGAAACACCATATATTTT. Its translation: CASIRQGNSGNTIYF.

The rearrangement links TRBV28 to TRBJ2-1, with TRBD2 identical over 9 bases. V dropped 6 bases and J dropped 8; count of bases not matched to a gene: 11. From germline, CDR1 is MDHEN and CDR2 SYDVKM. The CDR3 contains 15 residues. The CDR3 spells CASRSGAGGRDEQFF. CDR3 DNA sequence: TGTGCCAGCAGGTCCGGCGCGGGGGGGCGGGATGAGCAGTTCTTC. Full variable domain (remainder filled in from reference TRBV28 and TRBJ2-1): DVKVTQSSRYLVKRTGEKVFLECVQDMDHENMFWYRQDPGLGLRLIYFSYDVKMKEKGDIPEGYSVSREKKERFSLILESASTNQTSMYLCASRSGAGGRDEQFFGPGTRLTVL.

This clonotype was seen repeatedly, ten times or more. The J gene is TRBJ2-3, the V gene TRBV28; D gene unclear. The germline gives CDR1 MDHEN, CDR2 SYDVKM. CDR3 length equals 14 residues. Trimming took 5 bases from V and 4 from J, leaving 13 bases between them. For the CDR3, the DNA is TGTGCCAGCAGTCCGCCGAGGTTTGCAGATACGCAGTATTTT. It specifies CASSPPRFADTQYF. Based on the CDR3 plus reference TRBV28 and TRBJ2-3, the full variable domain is DVKVTQSSRYLVKRTGEKVFLECVQDMDHENMFWYRQDPGLGLRLIYFSYDVKMKEKGDIPEGYSVSREKKERFSLILESASTNQTSMYLCASSPPRFADTQYFGPGTRLTVL.

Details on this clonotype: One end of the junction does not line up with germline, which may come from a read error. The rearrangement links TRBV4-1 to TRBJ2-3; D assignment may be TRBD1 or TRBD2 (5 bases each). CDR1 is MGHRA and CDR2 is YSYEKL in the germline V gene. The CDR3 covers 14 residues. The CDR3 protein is CAMSIRVGADTQYF. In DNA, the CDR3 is TGTGCCATGAGCATCAGGGTGGGAGCAGATACGCAGTATTTT.

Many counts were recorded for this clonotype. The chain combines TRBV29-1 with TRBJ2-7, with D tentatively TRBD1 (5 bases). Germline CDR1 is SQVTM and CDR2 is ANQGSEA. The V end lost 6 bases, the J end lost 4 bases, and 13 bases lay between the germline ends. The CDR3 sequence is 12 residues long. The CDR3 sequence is CSVMDGQYEQYF. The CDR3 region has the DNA TGCAGCGTGATGGACGGACAATACGAGCAGTACTTC.

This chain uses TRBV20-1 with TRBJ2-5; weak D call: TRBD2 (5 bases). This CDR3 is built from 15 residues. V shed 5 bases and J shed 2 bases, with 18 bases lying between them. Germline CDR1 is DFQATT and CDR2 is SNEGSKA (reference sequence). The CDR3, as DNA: TGCAGTGCTCCCCTCCCCGGAGGAAAACAAGAGACCCAGTACTTC. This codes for CSAPLPGGKQETQYF.

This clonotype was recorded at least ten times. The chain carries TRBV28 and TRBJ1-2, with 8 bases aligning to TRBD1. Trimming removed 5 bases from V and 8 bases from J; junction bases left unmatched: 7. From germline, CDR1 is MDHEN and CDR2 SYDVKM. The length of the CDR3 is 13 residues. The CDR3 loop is CASSVQGAGGYTF. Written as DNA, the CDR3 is TGTGCCAGCAGTGTCCAGGGGGCGGGAGGCTACACCTTC.

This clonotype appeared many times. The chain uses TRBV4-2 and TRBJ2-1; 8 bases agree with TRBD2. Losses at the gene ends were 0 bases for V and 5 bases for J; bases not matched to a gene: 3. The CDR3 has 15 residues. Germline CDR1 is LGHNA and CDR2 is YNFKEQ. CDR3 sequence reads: CASSQDQRGNNEQFF. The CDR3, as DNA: TGTGCCAGCAGCCAAGACCAGCGGGGGAACAATGAGCAGTTCTTC.

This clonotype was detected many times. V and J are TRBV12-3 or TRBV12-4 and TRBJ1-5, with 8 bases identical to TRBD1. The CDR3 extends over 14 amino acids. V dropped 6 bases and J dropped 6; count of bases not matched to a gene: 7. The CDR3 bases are TGTGCCAGCAGCCCACAGGGGGTTACTCAGCCCCAGCATTTT. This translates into CASSPQGVTQPQHF.

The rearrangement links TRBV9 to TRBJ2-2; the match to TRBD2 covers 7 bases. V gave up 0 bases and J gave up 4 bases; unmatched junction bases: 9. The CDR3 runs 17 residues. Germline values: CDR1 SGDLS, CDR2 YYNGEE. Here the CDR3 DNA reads TGTGCCAGCAGCGTAGAGCGGCGGGAGAGTGGCACCGGGGAGCTGTTTTTT. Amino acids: CASSVERRESGTGELFF.

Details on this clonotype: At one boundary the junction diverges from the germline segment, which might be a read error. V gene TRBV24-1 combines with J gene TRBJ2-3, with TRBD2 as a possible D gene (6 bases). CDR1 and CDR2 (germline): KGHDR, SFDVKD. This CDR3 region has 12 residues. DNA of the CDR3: TGTGCCACGCGGGACCGCACAGATGCGCAGTATTTT. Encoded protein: CATRDRTDAQYF.

The CDR3 DNA reads TGTGCCAGCAGCTTAGCTTCTGGGGGGGGCTACGAGCAGTACTTC. Protein product: CASSLASGGGYEQYF. The chain has TRBV7-2 and TRBJ2-7; 7 bases map to TRBD2. V was pared by 0 bases and J by 3 bases, with 5 bases of the junction left unmatched. The germline gives CDR1 SGHTA, CDR2 FQGNSA. CDR3 length equals 15 residues.

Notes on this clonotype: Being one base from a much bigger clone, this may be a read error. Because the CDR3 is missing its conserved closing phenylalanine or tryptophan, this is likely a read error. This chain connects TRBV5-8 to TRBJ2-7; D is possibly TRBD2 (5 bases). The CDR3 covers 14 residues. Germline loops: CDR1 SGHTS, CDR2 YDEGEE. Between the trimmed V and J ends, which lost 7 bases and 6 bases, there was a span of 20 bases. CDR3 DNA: TGTGCCAGCGGGTACCGATCAATGGCGGGCGAGCAGTACTGC. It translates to CASGYRSMAGEQYC.

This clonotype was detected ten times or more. In nucleotides, the CDR3 is TGTGCCACCAGCAGAGGGTTCGGACAGGGAGGCACAGATACGCAGTATTTT. This sequence encodes CATSRGFGQGGTDTQYF. The chain links TRBV15 to TRBJ2-3; TRBD1 matches at 8 bases. Germline CDR1 LNHNV, CDR2 YYDKDF (reference sequence). The CDR3 loop spans 17 amino acids. With 1 base clipped from V and 1 base from J, the junction kept 7 bases outside the gene matches.

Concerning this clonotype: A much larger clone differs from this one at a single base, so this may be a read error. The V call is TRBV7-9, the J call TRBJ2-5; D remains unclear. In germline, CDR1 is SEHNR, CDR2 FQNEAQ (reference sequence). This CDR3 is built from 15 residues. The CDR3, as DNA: TGTGCCACCAGCTCCCCGGGCCTCGTGGGAGAGACCCAGTACTTC. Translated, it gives CATSSPGLVGETQYF.

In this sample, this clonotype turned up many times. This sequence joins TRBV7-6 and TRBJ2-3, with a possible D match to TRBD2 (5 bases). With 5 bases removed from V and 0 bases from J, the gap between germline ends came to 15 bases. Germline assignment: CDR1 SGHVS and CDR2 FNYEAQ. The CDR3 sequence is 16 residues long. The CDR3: CASSPLAGSSTDTQYF. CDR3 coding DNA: TGTGCCAGCAGCCCTCTCGCGGGTTCTAGCACAGATACGCAGTATTTT.

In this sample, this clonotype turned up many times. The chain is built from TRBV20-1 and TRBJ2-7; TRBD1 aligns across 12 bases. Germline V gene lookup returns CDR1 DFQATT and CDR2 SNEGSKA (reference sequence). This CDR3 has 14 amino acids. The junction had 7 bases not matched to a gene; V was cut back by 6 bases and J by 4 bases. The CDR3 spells CSAEVGQGAYEQYF. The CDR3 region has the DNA TGCAGTGCGGAGGTGGGACAGGGGGCATACGAGCAGTACTTC.

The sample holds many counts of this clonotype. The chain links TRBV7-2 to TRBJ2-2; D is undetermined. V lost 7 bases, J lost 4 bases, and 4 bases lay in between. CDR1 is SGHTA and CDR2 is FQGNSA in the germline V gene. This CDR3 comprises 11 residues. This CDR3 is CASTSTGELFF. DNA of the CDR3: TGTGCCAGCACCTCCACCGGGGAGCTGTTTTTT.

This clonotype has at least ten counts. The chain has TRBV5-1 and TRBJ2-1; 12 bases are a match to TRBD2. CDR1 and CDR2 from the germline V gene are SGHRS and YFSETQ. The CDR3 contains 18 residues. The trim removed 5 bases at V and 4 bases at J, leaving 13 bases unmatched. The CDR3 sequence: CASRGPGTSGPSYNEQFF. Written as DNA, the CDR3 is TGCGCCAGCAGGGGTCCGGGGACTAGCGGGCCGTCTTACAATGAGCAGTTCTTC.

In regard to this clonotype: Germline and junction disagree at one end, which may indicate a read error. CDR3 bases: TGTGCCATCAGCTATTCACAACCCCCCTACAATGAACAGTTCTTC. Its translation: CAISYSQPPYNEQFF. V usage is TRBV10-3 and J usage is TRBJ2-1, with unresolved D. CDR3 length equals 15 residues. CDR1 is ENHRY, CDR2 SYGVKD, per germline.

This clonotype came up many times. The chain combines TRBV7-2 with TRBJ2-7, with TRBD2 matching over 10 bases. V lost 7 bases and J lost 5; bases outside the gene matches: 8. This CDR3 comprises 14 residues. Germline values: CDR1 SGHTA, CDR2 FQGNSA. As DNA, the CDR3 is TGTGCCAGCACGTCGGGACTAGCGAGCAACGAGCAGTACTTC. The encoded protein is CASTSGLASNEQYF.

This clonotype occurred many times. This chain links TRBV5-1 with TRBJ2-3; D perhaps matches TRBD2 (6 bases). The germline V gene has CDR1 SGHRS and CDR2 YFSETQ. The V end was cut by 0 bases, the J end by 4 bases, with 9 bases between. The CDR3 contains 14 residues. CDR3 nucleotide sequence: TGCGCCAGCAGCTTGGGCAGGGAGGCAGATACGCAGTATTTT. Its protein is CASSLGREADTQYF. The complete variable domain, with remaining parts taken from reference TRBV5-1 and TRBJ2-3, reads KAGVTQTPRYLIKTRGQQVTLSCSPISGHRSVSWYQQTPGQGLQFLFEYFSETQRNKGNFPGRFSGRQFSNSRSEMNVSTLELGDSALYLCASSLGREADTQYFGPGTRLTVL.

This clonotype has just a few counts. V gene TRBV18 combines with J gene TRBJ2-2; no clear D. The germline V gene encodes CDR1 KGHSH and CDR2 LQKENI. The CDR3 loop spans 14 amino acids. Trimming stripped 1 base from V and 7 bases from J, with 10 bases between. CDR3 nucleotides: TGTGCCAGCTCACCACGCTCTGAAGGCGGGGAGCTGTTTTTT. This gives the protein CASSPRSEGGELFF.

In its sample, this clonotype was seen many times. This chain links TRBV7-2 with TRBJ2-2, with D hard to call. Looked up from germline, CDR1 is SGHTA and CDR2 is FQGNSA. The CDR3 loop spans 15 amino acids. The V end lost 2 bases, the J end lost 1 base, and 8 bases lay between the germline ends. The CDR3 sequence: CASSLSRRNTGELFF. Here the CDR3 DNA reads TGTGCCAGCAGCTTAAGCAGGAGGAACACCGGGGAGCTGTTTTTT.

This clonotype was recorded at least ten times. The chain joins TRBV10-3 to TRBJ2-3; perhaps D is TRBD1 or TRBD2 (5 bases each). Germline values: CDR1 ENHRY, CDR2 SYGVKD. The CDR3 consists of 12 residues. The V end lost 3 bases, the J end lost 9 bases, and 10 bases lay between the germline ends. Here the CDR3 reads CAISDSGPTQYF. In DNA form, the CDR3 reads TGTGCCATCAGTGATTCGGGACCCACGCAGTATTTT.